This T cell receptor beta chain was profiled in a study of shared clonotypes between healthy human individuals. General study points: Sequencing depth was predicted to influence how clonotypes are shared among donors.

For each subset, genomic DNA was distributed in equal portions over several immunoSEQ plates. Clones were sequenced by immunoSEQ multiplex PCR, and TCRdb holds only the in-frame ones, with some missing. The table includes roughly 1,500,000 clones, 98% detected once. Note on this clone: Antigen specificity is unknown.

The CDR3 contains 14 residues. Germline CDR1 and CDR2: SQVTM and ANQGSEA. Between the trimmed V and J ends, which lost 4 bases and 2 bases, there was a span of 13 bases. The origin of this receptor is a man aged 30 to 39 in good health. The V call is TRBV29-1, the J call TRBJ2-3; D not certain. Source material: naive CD4+ T cells sorted from blood. Subset given: CD45RA+ positively selected. The DNA of the CDR3 is TGCAGCGTTGTTCCTCTCGGGCACACAGATACGCAGTATTTT. Its translation: CSVVPLGHTDTQYF.